This record covers a single T cell receptor (beta chain). Its antigen remains unknown. CDR3 size: 19 residues. The V and J ends lost 2 bases and 0 bases, in that order; junction bases with no gene match: 13. Germline V CDR1 and CDR2: MDHEN, SYDVKM. Here immunoSEQ multiplex PCR was the method, and the copy in TCRdb shows in-frame clones only, minus some. The sample gives about 70,000 clones, 90% to 95% of which show up once; around 0.56% is in the top ten. This sample was taken from a study of graft-versus-host responses after intestinal transplantation. For the study at large: Recipients underwent multivisceral, liver-intestinal, or isolated intestinal transplants. Study-wide results and caveats: Levels of circulating GvH clones at their peak were associated with early post-transplant HvG declines. The study found high graft-versus-host to host-versus-graft clonal ratios in allografts of patients with graft-donor T cell macrochimerism.

The chain links TRBV28 to TRBJ2-7; TRBD1 aligns across 10 bases. The material sequenced was unstimulated CD8+ T cells sorted from spleen or lymph node cells, taken before intestinal transplant. The source is a human donor who received an intestinal transplant. The CDR3 region is CASSLPTIPTGGASYEQYF. DNA of the CDR3: TGTGCCAGCAGTTTACCTACGATCCCGACAGGGGGCGCCTCCTACGAGCAGTACTTC.